The 16 T cell receptor beta chains in this list originate from one sample, sequenced in a study of cytomegalovirus exposure and HLA in healthy donors. Produced via immunoSEQ multiplex PCR; TCRdb's table is partial and in-frame only. The top ten clones hold 0.6% to 0.85% of a sample with 140,000 to 150,000 clones, about 89% of them seen once. Sequencing was done on a sample of PBMCs. These TCRs come from a man aged 18 to 29 in good health and CMV-seronegative.

This rearrangement joins TRBV6-5 to TRBJ1-6; 10 nucleotides agree with TRBD1. The length of the CDR3 is 15 residues. Germline-derived CDR1 and CDR2 are MNHEY and SVGAGI. After removal of 0 bases from V and 13 bases from J, the junction contained 6 bases not matched to a gene. The CDR3 loop is CASSYSGTGDIPLHF. The CDR3 nucleotides are TGTGCCAGCAGTTACTCAGGGACAGGGGACATTCCCCTCCACTTT.

CDR3 sequence reads: CASRDYNQPQHF. The CDR3 bases are TGTGCCAGCCGGGACTACAATCAGCCCCAGCATTTT. The chain links TRBV6-6 to TRBJ1-5; D perhaps matches TRBD1 (5 bases). The length of the CDR3 is 12 residues. V shed 8 bases and J shed 3 bases, with 8 bases lying between them. The germline gives CDR1 MNHNY, CDR2 SVGAGI (reference sequence).

The rearrangement uses TRBV5-1 and TRBJ2-3; D is unresolved. Germline V gives CDR1 SGHRS, CDR2 YFSETQ. This CDR3 spans 14 amino acids. V shed 0 bases and J shed 5 bases, with 10 bases lying between them. Here the CDR3 DNA reads TGCGCCAGCAGCTTGGGGCATGAGCGAGATACGCAGTATTTT. Translation gives CASSLGHERDTQYF.

The V and J genes are TRBV7-3 and TRBJ1-6, with 7 bases lining up with TRBD1. V dropped 0 bases and J dropped 9; count of bases not matched to a gene: 5. Germline V lookup: CDR1 SGHTA, CDR2 FQGTGA. The CDR3 consists of 15 residues. CDR3 residues: CASSLTGGTGSPLHF. The CDR3 DNA reads as TGTGCCAGCAGCTTAACAGGGGGCACGGGTTCACCCCTCCACTTT.

Concerning this clone: Other DNA sequences in this sample translate to the same CDR3. This chain connects TRBV6-1 to TRBJ1-5; D not resolved. Per germline, CDR1 MNHNS and CDR2 SASEGT. V lost 3 bases, J lost 1 base, and 10 bases lay in between. The CDR3 has 15 amino acids. This chain's CDR3 is CASSEAAGSNQPQHF. As DNA, the CDR3 is TGTGCCAGCAGTGAGGCGGCTGGAAGCAATCAGCCCCAGCATTTT.

The chain is built from TRBV30 and TRBJ2-3, with D perhaps matching TRBD2 (5 bases). Germline CDR1 is GTSNPN and CDR2 is SVGIG (reference sequence). Trimming removed 8 bases at V and 0 bases at J, with 18 bases between. The CDR3 extends over 15 amino acids. Here the CDR3 DNA reads TGTGCCCAGTCCCCGCTAGCCGCCAGCACAGATACGCAGTATTTT. Its protein is CAQSPLAASTDTQYF.

This CDR3 is CASSPLEVIGNEQFF. As DNA, the CDR3 is TGTGCCAGCTCACCACTTGAGGTAATAGGCAATGAGCAGTTCTTC. The chain joins TRBV18 to TRBJ2-1; D unresolved. Per the germline V gene, CDR1 is KGHSH and CDR2 is LQKENI. Trimming shortened V by 1 base and J by 6 bases, and 13 bases separated the two germline ends. CDR3 length equals 15 residues.

V is TRBV7-9 and J is TRBJ2-1, with TRBD2 matching 11 bases. Germline V gene lookup returns CDR1 SEHNR and CDR2 FQNEAQ (reference sequence). Trimming at V came to 5 bases and at J to 6 bases, leaving 9 bases not matched to a gene. CDR3 length equals 16 residues. The CDR3 sequence: CASSIPGLAVVNEQFF. In nucleotides, the CDR3 is TGTGCCAGCAGCATCCCGGGACTAGCGGTTGTCAATGAGCAGTTCTTC.

The gene calls are TRBV4-3 and TRBJ2-3; 14 positions agree with TRBD2. V shed 4 bases and J 2 bases; nucleotides not matched to a gene: 5. This CDR3 comprises 17 residues. The V gene's germline CDR1 is LGHNA and CDR2 YSLEER. CDR3 nucleotides: TGCGCCAGCAGCCCCACGACTAGCGGGAGGGCCACAGATACGCAGTATTTT. Residues: CASSPTTSGRATDTQYF.

V is TRBV5-5 and J is TRBJ2-7, with a tentative D call TRBD2 (6 bases). This CDR3 comprises 16 residues. V lost 0 bases to trimming and J lost 0 bases, with 13 bases between them. Germline lookup yields CDR1 SGHKS and CDR2 YYEKEE (reference sequence). For the CDR3, the DNA is TGTGCCAGCAGCTTGGCCGGGGGATTTAGCTCCTACGAGCAGTACTTC. This codes for CASSLAGGFSSYEQYF.

This clone was seen a few times. The rearrangement uses TRBV4-3 and TRBJ1-2, with D unclear. This CDR3 is 15 amino acids long. CDR1 and CDR2 from the germline V gene are LGHNA and YSLEER. V lost 4 bases and J lost 0, with 12 bases in between. In DNA form, the CDR3 reads TGCGCCAGCAGCCCTGTCCCCTCCGCTAACTATGGCTACACCTTC. Translated, it gives CASSPVPSANYGYTF.

V gene TRBV19 combines with J gene TRBJ1-2; 7 bases fit TRBD1. V lost 7 bases and J lost 5; bases outside the gene matches: 19. Germline V gives CDR1 LNHDA, CDR2 SQIVND (reference sequence). CDR3 length equals 17 residues. The CDR3 sequence is CASTERRRDRGLYGYTF. Here the CDR3 DNA reads TGTGCCAGTACCGAACGAAGAAGGGACAGAGGCCTATATGGCTACACCTTC. Full variable domain (outside the CDR3, taken from reference TRBV19 and TRBJ1-2): DGGITQSPKYLFRKEGQNVTLSCEQNLNHDAMYWYRQDPGQGLRLIYYSQIVNDFQKGDIAEGYSVSREKKESFPLTVTSAQKNPTAFYLCASTERRRDRGLYGYTFGSGTRLTVV.

This chain uses TRBV7-9 with TRBJ2-7, with D perhaps matching TRBD1 (6 bases). CDR1 SEHNR and CDR2 FQNEAQ come from the germline V gene (reference sequence). V lost 5 bases, J lost 3 bases, and 11 bases lay in between. The length of the CDR3 is 13 residues. CDR3: CASSPTGNYEQYV. The CDR3 region has the DNA TGTGCCAGCAGCCCGACAGGAAACTACGAGCAGTACGTC.

The J gene is TRBJ2-1, the V gene TRBV9; no clear D gene. Germline loops: CDR1 SGDLS, CDR2 YYNGEE. Trimming took 2 bases from V and 3 from J, leaving 9 bases between them. The CDR3 totals 14 residues. CDR3 sequence reads: CASSVFGDYNEQFF. The CDR3 nucleotides are TGTGCCAGCAGCGTTTTTGGAGACTACAATGAGCAGTTCTTC.

V usage is TRBV6-5 and J usage is TRBJ2-7; TRBD2 matches 11 bases. CDR3 length: 16 amino acids. V shed 4 bases, J shed 6 bases, and the junction held 11 bases outside the gene matches. Germline V lookup: CDR1 MNHEY, CDR2 SVGAGI. CDR3 DNA: TGTGCCAGCAGTTCACCCGGCCTAGCGGGGGGTCCCGAGCAGTACTTC. Translated, it gives CASSSPGLAGGPEQYF.

The genes are TRBV13 and TRBJ2-1, with 12 bases matching TRBD2. With 0 bases clipped from V and 8 bases from J, the junction kept 2 bases outside the gene matches. This CDR3 is built from 15 residues. Germline-derived CDR1 and CDR2 are PRHDT and FYEKMQ (reference sequence). The CDR3 is CASSLGLAGGHEQFF. CDR3 nucleotides: TGTGCCAGCAGCTTAGGACTAGCGGGGGGCCATGAGCAGTTCTTC.